These 5 T cell receptor beta chains came from one sample sequenced in a study of CD8+ T cells in alopecia areata. In each case, RNA was isolated and then reverse transcribed into cDNA as the sequencing template. The table came from immunoSEQ multiplex PCR; TCRdb's copy has only in-frame clones and leaves some out. The data contain over 120,000 clones, 40% to 55% of them singletons. Sequences were derived from CD4+ T cells sorted from blood, sampled at week 0. These receptors were taken from a human donor with alopecia areata.

The rearrangement links TRBV7-9 to TRBJ2-7, with TRBD2 identical over 7 bases. Germline assignment: CDR1 SEHNR and CDR2 FQNEAQ (reference sequence). The junction had 7 bases not matched to a gene; V was cut back by 4 bases and J by 4 bases. This CDR3 region has 14 residues. The CDR3 DNA follows: TGTGCCAGCAGCTGGGATTTAGCGGGTTACGAGCAGTACTTC. This sequence encodes CASSWDLAGYEQYF.

This clone was counted only a few times. The chain has TRBV4-3 and TRBJ1-2; the D gene is possibly TRBD1 (5 bases). This CDR3 comprises 15 residues. Trimming removed 0 bases from V and 5 bases from J, with 13 bases in between. Germline CDR1 reads LGHNA; CDR2 reads YSLEER. The CDR3 bases are TGCGCCAGCAGCCAAGAAAGGGACCTTTCTTATGGCTACACCTTC. This translates into CASSQERDLSYGYTF.

The rearrangement joins TRBV29-1 to TRBJ2-5, with D possibly matching TRBD2 (6 bases). V shed 4 bases and J shed 5 bases, with 17 bases lying between them. The CDR3 has 14 amino acids. CDR1 SQVTM and CDR2 ANQGSEA come from the germline V gene. The CDR3 nucleotides are TGCAGCGTTGTAGCCCTAGCGCGGCCTGAGACCCAGTACTTC. Encoded protein: CSVVALARPETQYF. Based on the CDR3 plus reference TRBV29-1 and TRBJ2-5, the full variable domain is SAVISQKPSRDICQRGTSLTIQCQVDSQVTMMFWYRQQPGQSLTLIATANQGSEATYESGFVIDKFPISRPNLTFSTLTVSNMSPEDSSIYLCSVVALARPETQYFGPGTRLLVL.

The chain is built from TRBV7-2 and TRBJ2-7, with D perhaps matching TRBD1 (5 bases). Trimming stripped 5 bases from V and 3 bases from J, with 17 bases between. CDR1 is SGHTA, CDR2 FQGNSA, per germline. CDR3 length equals 15 residues. CDR3 coding DNA: TGTGCCAGCAGCCCCCAGGGTAGTCGCGGCTACGAGCAGTACTTC. Encoded protein: CASSPQGSRGYEQYF. The complete variable domain, with remaining parts taken from reference TRBV7-2 and TRBJ2-7, reads GAGVSQSPSNKVTEKGKDVELRCDPISGHTALYWYRQSLGQGLEFLIYFQGNSAPDKSGLPSDRFSAERTGGSVSTLTIQRTQQEDSAVYLCASSPQGSRGYEQYFGPGTRLTVT.

The chain recombines TRBV11-1 with TRBJ2-7; no clear D. CDR3 length: 15 amino acids. V dropped 2 bases and J dropped 0 bases, with 11 bases sitting between them. Germline CDR1 is SGHAT and CDR2 is FQDESV (reference sequence). The CDR3 region has the DNA TGTGCCAGCAGCTTAAGGCGGACCGACTCCTACGAGCAGTACTTC. This codes for CASSLRRTDSYEQYF.